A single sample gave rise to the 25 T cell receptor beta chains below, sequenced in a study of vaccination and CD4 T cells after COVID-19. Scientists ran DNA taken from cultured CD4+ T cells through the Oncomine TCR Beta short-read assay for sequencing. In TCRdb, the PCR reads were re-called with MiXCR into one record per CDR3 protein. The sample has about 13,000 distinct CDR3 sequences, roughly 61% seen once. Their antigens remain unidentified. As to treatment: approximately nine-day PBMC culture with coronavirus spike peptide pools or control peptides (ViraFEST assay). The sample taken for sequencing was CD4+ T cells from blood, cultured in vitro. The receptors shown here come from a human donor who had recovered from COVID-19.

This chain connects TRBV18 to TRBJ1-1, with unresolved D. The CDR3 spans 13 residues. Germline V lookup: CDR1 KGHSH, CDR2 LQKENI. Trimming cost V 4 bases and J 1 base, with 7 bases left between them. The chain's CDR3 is CASSLDKNTEAFF. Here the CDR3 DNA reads TGTGCCAGCTCACTTGACAAGAACACTGAAGCTTTCTTT.

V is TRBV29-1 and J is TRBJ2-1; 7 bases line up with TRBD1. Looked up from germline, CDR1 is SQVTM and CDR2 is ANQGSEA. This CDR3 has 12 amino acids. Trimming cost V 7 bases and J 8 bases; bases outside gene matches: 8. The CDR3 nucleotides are TGCAGCGCCCATAACAGGGGCTATGAGCAGTTCTTC. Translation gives CSAHNRGYEQFF.

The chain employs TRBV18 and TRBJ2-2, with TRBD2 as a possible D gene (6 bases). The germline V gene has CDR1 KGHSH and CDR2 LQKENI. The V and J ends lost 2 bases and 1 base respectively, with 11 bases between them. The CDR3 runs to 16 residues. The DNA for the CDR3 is TGTGCCAGCTCACCATTCGGGACTGGGAACACCGGGGAGCTGTTTTTT. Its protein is CASSPFGTGNTGELFF.

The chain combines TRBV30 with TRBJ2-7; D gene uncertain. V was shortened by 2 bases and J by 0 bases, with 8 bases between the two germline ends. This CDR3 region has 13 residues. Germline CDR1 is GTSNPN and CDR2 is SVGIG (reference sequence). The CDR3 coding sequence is TGTGCCTGGAGTCAAGGAAACTCCTACGAGCAGTACTTC. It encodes CAWSQGNSYEQYF.

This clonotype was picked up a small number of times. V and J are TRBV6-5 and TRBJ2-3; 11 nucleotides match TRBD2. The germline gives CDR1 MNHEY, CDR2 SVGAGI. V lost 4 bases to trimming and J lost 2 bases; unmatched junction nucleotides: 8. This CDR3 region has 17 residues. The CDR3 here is CASSSRTSGSITDTQYF. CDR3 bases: TGTGCCAGCAGTTCCAGGACTAGCGGGTCTATCACAGATACGCAGTATTTT.

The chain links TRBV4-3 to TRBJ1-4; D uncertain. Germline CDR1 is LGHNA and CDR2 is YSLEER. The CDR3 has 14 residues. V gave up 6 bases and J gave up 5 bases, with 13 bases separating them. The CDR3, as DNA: TGCGCCAGCAGTCTCTCCGGTACGAATGAAAAACTGTTTTTT. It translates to CASSLSGTNEKLFF.

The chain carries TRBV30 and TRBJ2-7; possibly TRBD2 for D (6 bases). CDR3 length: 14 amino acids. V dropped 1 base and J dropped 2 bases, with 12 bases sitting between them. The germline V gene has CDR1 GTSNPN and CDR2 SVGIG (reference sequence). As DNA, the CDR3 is TGTGCCTGGAGTGAACTAGCTCCCCCCTACGAGCAGTACTTC. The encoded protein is CAWSELAPPYEQYF.

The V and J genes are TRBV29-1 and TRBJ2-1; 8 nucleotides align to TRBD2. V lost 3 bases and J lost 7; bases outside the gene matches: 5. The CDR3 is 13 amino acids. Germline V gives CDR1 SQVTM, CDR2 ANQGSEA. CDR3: CSVDSGRINEQFF. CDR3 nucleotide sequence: TGCAGCGTTGACAGCGGGAGAATTAATGAGCAGTTCTTC.

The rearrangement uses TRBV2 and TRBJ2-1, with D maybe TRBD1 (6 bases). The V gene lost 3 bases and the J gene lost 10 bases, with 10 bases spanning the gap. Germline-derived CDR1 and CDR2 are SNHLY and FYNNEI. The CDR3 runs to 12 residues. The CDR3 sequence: CASSDEGDEQFF. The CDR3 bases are TGTGCCAGCAGTGATGAGGGGGACGAGCAGTTCTTC.

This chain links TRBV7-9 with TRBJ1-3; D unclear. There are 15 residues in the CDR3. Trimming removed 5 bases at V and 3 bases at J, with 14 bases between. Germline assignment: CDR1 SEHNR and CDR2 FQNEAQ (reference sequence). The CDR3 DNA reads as TGTGCCAGCAGCCTGCGGACGGCCCTTGGAAACACCATATATTTT. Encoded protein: CASSLRTALGNTIYF.

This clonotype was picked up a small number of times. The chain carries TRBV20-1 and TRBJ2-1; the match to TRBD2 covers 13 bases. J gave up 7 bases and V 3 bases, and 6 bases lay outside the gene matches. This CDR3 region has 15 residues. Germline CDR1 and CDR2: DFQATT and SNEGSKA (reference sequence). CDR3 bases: TGCAGTGCTAGCCTGGGACTAGCGGGAAGTAATGAGCAGTTCTTC. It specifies CSASLGLAGSNEQFF.

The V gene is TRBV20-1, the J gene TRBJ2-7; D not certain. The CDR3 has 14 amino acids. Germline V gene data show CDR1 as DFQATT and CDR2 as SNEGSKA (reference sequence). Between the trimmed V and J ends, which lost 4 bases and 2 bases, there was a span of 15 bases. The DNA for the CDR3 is TGCAGTGCTAAGAGCCAGCTAGGGACCTACGAGCAGTACTTC. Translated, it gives CSAKSQLGTYEQYF.

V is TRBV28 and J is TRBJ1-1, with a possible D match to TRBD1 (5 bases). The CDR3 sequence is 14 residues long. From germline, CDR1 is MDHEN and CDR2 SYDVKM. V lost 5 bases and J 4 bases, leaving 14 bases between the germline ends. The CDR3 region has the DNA TGTGCCAGCAGTCGGGGGGTATGGAGCACTGAAGCTTTCTTT. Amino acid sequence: CASSRGVWSTEAFF.

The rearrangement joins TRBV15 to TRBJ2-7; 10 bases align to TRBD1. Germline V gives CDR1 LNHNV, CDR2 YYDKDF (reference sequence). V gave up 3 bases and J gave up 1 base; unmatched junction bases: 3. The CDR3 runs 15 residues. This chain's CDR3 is CATSRGTGESYEQYF. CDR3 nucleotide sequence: TGTGCCACCAGCAGGGGGACAGGGGAATCCTACGAGCAGTACTTC.

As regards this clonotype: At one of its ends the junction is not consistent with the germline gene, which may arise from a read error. This chain's CDR3 is CASSEWSF. The CDR3 region has the DNA TGCGCCAGCAGTGAGTGGTCCTTC. The chain combines TRBV10-1 with TRBJ2-1, with D unresolved. Looked up from germline, CDR1 is WNHNN and CDR2 is SYGVQD (reference sequence). The CDR3 totals 8 residues.

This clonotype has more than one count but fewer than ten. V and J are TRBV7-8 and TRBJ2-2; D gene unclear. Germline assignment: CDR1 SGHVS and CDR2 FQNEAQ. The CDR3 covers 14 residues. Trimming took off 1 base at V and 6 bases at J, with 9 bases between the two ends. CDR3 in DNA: TGTGCCAGCAGCTTAGGTGCAGTCGCCGGGGAGCTGTTTTTT. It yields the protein CASSLGAVAGELFF.

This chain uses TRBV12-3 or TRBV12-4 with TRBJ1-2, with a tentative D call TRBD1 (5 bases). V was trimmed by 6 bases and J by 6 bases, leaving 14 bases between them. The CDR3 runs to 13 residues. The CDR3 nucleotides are TGTGCCAGCAGCCGTGGGGGGGACGATGGCTACACCTTC. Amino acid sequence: CASSRGGDDGYTF.

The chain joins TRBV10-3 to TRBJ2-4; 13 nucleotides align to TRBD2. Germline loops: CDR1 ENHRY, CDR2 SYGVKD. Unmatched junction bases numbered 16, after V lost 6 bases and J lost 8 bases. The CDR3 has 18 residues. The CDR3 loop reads CAISTRDTSGRGGDIQYF. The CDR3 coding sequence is TGTGCCATCAGCACAAGAGATACTAGCGGGAGGGGTGGAGACATTCAGTACTTC.

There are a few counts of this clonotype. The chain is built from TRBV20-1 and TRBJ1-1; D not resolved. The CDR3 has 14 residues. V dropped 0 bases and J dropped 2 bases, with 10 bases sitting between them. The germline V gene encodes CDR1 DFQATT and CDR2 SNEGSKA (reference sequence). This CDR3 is CSAREWSANTEAFF. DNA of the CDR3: TGCAGTGCTAGAGAGTGGTCAGCTAACACTGAAGCTTTCTTT.

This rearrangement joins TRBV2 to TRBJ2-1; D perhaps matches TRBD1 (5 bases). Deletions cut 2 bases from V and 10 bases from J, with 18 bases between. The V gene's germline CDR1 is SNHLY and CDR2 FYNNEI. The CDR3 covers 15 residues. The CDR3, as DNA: TGTGCCAGCAGTGAACTCCTAGGGGTAGTCGGGGAGCAGTTCTTC. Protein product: CASSELLGVVGEQFF.

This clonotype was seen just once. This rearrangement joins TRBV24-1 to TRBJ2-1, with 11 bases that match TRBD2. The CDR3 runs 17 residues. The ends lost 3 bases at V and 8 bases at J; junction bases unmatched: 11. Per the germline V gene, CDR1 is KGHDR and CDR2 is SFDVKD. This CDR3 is CATSDPTTSGSGYEQFF. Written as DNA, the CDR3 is TGTGCCACCAGTGATCCCACCACTAGCGGGAGTGGCTATGAGCAGTTCTTC.

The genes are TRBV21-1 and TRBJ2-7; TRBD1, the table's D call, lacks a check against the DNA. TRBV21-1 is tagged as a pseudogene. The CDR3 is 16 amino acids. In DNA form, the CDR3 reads TGTGCCAGCAGCAACGACCCGGGACGGACGACCTACGAGCAGTACTTC. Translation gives CASSNDPGRTTYEQYF.

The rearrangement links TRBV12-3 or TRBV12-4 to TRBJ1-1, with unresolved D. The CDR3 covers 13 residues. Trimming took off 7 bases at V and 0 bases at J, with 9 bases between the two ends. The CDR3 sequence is CASTLQVNTEAFF. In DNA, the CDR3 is TGTGCCAGCACTCTTCAGGTGAACACTGAAGCTTTCTTT.

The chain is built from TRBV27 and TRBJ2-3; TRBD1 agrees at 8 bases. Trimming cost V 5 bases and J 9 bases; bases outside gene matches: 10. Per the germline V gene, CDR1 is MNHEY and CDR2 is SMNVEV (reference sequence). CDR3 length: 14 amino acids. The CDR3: CASSPTPGGGTQYF. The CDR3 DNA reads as TGTGCCAGCAGTCCTACCCCAGGGGGCGGGACGCAGTATTTT.

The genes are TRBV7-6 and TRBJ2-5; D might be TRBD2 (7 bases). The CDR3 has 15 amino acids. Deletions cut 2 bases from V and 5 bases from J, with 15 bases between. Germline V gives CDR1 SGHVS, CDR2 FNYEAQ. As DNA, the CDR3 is TGTGCCAGCAGCTTAAGTTTCGGGGGGCGGGAGACCCAGTACTTC. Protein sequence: CASSLSFGGRETQYF. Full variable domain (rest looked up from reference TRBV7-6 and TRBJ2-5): GAGVSQSPRYKVTKRGQDVALRCDPISGHVSLYWYRQALGQGPEFLTYFNYEAQQDKSGLPNDRFSAERPEGSISTLTIQRTEQRDSAMYRCASSLSFGGRETQYFGPGTRLLVL.